This TCR beta chain was recovered during a study of T-cell reconstitution after alpha-beta-depleted transplantation in children. Notes on the study in general: When one year had passed after transplant, most T-cell counts and diversity came from newly produced T cells. Recipient T cells and thymic progenitors that survived were the source of the high TCRbeta diversity seen at day 60 in some patients. In patients about two months after transplant, alpha-beta T cells reportedly arose from several hundred expanded graft clones.

Deletions cut 3 bases from V and 6 bases from J, with 14 bases between. The CDR3 extends over 13 amino acids. Germline values: CDR1 SQVTM, CDR2 ANQGSEA. As it was prepared, the TCRbeta library received unique molecular identifiers. TCRdb independently ran MiXCR on the PCR reads; one entry per CDR3 protein. The repertoire holds almost 600,000 distinct CDR3 sequences, with about a quarter as singletons. As to this clonotype: Its antigen is as yet unknown.

This TCR derives from a boy younger than two with Wiskott-Aldrich syndrome, due to receive a stem cell transplant. The source was PBMCs, collected before TCRalphabeta/CD19-depleted stem cell transplant. The chain joins TRBV29-1 to TRBJ1-1, with no clear D. This chain's CDR3 is CSVDPQRLAEAFF. The CDR3 DNA reads TGCAGCGTTGATCCACAGAGGTTGGCTGAAGCTTTCTTT.